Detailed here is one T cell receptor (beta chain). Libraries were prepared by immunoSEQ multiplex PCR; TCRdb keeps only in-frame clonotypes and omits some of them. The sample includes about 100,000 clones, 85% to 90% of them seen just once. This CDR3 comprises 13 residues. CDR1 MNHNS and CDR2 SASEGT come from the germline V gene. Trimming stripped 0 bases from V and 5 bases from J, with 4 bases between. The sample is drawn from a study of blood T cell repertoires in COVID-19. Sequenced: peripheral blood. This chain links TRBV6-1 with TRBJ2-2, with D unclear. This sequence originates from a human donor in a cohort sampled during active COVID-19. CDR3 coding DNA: TGTGCCAGCAGTGAAGCAGAGACCGGGGAGCTGTTTTTT. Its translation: CASSEAETGELFF.